These 26 T cell receptor beta chains were sequenced from one sample in a study of PD-L1 blockade in urothelial cancer. This table comes from immunoSEQ multiplex PCR, and its TCRdb copy is limited to in-frame clones, with some not included. The sample shows about 91,000 clones, more than 85% of them seen only once. The starting material was PBMCs, obtained around atezolizumab (anti-PD-L1) treatment. Receptor source: a man between 60 and 75 years old with urothelial cancer.

This chain joins TRBV7-2 and TRBJ2-5; possible D gene TRBD1, 5 bases. The CDR3 loop spans 12 amino acids. Germline CDR1 is SGHTA and CDR2 is FQGNSA. Trimming took 0 bases from V and 9 from J, leaving 8 bases between them. CDR3 nucleotides: TGTGCCAGCAGCTTAGCGCAGGGTTCCCAGTACTTC. Amino acid sequence: CASSLAQGSQYF.

The chain uses TRBV10-2 and TRBJ2-5, with D perhaps matching TRBD1 or TRBD2 (5 bases each). Per the germline V gene, CDR1 is WSHSY and CDR2 is SAAADI. Trimming removed 10 bases from V and 4 bases from J, with 10 bases in between. There are 11 residues in the CDR3. As DNA, the CDR3 is TGCGCCACCAGGGCGGGAGAGACCCAGTACTTC. Its protein is CATRAGETQYF.

This clone appeared a few times. The chain joins TRBV1 to TRBJ1-1; no DNA check was done on the table's D call, TRBD1. TRBV1 corresponds to a pseudogene. This CDR3 comprises 15 residues. CDR3 DNA sequence: TGCACCAGCAGCCAACACGGGACACCTAACGCTGAAGCTTTCTTT. Its translation is CTSSQHGTPNAEAFF.

The chain recombines TRBV5-4 with TRBJ2-7; 10 nucleotides line up with TRBD2. Trimming cost V 4 bases and J 4 bases; bases outside gene matches: 2. CDR1 SGHNT and CDR2 YYREEE come from the germline V gene (reference sequence). This CDR3 has 13 residues. The CDR3 here is CASSLTSGYEQYF. Written as DNA, the CDR3 is TGTGCCAGCAGCCTGACTAGCGGGTACGAGCAGTACTTC.

V gene TRBV5-1 combines with J gene TRBJ2-4, with TRBD2 as a possible D gene (5 bases). The CDR3 is 16 residues long. Trimming shortened V by 0 bases and J by 0 bases, and 10 bases separated the two germline ends. The V gene's germline CDR1 is SGHRS and CDR2 YFSETQ. The CDR3 reads CASSLAVGLAKNIQYF. The CDR3 DNA is TGCGCCAGCAGCTTGGCCGTTGGACTAGCCAAAAACATTCAGTACTTC.

V and J are TRBV5-5 and TRBJ1-2, with a tentative D call TRBD1 (6 bases). Trimming removed 4 bases from V and 2 bases from J, with 15 bases in between. CDR1 SGHKS and CDR2 YYEKEE come from the germline V gene (reference sequence). The CDR3 has 15 residues. CDR3 protein: CASSLGQTVNYGYTF. The DNA of the CDR3 is TGTGCCAGCAGCCTTGGACAGACTGTAAACTATGGCTACACCTTC.

The rearrangement joins TRBV30 to TRBJ2-7; D may be TRBD1 (6 bases). Germline V gene lookup returns CDR1 GTSNPN and CDR2 SVGIG (reference sequence). The CDR3 has 13 amino acids. The V gene lost 2 bases and the J gene lost 3 bases, with 11 bases spanning the gap. CDR3 sequence: CAWSTRQDYEQYF. The CDR3 DNA follows: TGTGCCTGGAGTACTAGACAGGACTACGAGCAGTACTTC. Together with reference TRBV30 and TRBJ2-7, the CDR3 gives the full variable domain: SQTIHQWPATLVQPVGSPLSLECTVEGTSNPNLYWYRQAAGRGLQLLFYSVGIGQISSEVPQNLSASRPQDRQFILSSKKLLLSDSGFYLCAWSTRQDYEQYFGPGTRLTVT.

As DNA, the CDR3 is TGTGCCAGCAGTTCCAGCCAAGAGACCCAGTACTTC. Residues: CASSSSQETQYF. The rearrangement joins TRBV28 to TRBJ2-5; D uncertain. Trimming took off 4 bases at V and 1 base at J, with 4 bases between the two ends. Per the germline V gene, CDR1 is MDHEN and CDR2 is SYDVKM. The CDR3 is 12 residues long.

This chain links TRBV5-4 with TRBJ2-7; D ambiguous. The CDR3 extends over 12 amino acids. With 0 bases removed from V and 2 bases from J, the gap between germline ends came to 3 bases. CDR1 and CDR2 (germline): SGHNT, YYREEE (reference sequence). Here the CDR3 DNA reads TGTGCCAGCAGCTTGGATACCTACGAGCAGTACTTC. It is translated as CASSLDTYEQYF.

The chain is built from TRBV19 and TRBJ1-2; 7 nucleotides line up with TRBD1. CDR1 and CDR2 from the germline V gene are LNHDA and SQIVND (reference sequence). CDR3 length: 12 residues. J was trimmed by 2 bases and V by 6 bases; bases with no gene match: 0. The CDR3 loop is CASSRGNYGYTF. The CDR3 nucleotides read TGTGCCAGTAGCAGGGGGAACTATGGCTACACCTTC.

The chain employs TRBV7-9 and TRBJ1-2; D call uncertain. Looked up from germline, CDR1 is SEHNR and CDR2 is FQNEAQ (reference sequence). The V gene lost 0 bases and the J gene lost 8 bases, with 7 bases spanning the gap. The CDR3 consists of 12 residues. Here the CDR3 DNA reads TGTGCCAGCAGCTTAGCTGGTCTAGGCTACACCTTC. This codes for CASSLAGLGYTF.

The CDR3 nucleotides read TGTGCCAGCAGCTTCTCCCTCTGGCGGGGGGCCTACGAGCAGTACTTC. Amino acids: CASSFSLWRGAYEQYF. This chain uses TRBV11-1 with TRBJ2-7, with 8 bases lining up with TRBD2. The V and J ends lost 3 bases and 2 bases, in that order; junction bases with no gene match: 9. CDR3 length equals 16 residues. CDR1 SGHAT and CDR2 FQDESV come from the germline V gene (reference sequence).

The chain couples TRBV7-8 to TRBJ2-7, with TRBD2 matching over 7 bases. The CDR3 runs to 14 residues. CDR1 is SGHVS and CDR2 is FQNEAQ in the germline V gene. V lost 4 bases and J lost 7; bases outside the gene matches: 10. Here the CDR3 reads CASSSRTSGGEQYF. The CDR3 bases are TGTGCCAGCAGCTCAAGGACATCCGGGGGGGAGCAGTACTTC.

The V gene is TRBV7-2, the J gene TRBJ2-1, with 11 bases that match TRBD2. Germline trimming cut 1 base from V and 4 bases from J; bases unmatched to any gene: 9. Germline V gives CDR1 SGHTA, CDR2 FQGNSA. This CDR3 comprises 18 residues. CDR3 nucleotides: TGTGCCAGCAGCTTAGGGGGTACTAGCGGGAGAACTTACAATGAGCAGTTCTTC. This encodes CASSLGGTSGRTYNEQFF. The full variable domain, in which reference TRBV7-2 and TRBJ2-1 provide the parts outside the CDR3, is GAGVSQSPSNKVTEKGKDVELRCDPISGHTALYWYRQSLGQGLEFLIYFQGNSAPDKSGLPSDRFSAERTGGSVSTLTIQRTQQEDSAVYLCASSLGGTSGRTYNEQFFGPGTRLTVL.

The chain uses TRBV7-2 and TRBJ2-3; D is possibly TRBD2 (6 bases). The V gene's germline CDR1 is SGHTA and CDR2 FQGNSA. The CDR3 totals 15 residues. V was shortened by 7 bases and J by 6 bases, with 20 bases between the two germline ends. The CDR3 region is CASTSVLSGADTQYF. CDR3 bases: TGTGCCAGCACCAGCGTCCTTAGCGGAGCGGATACGCAGTATTTT. Full variable domain (outside the CDR3, taken from reference TRBV7-2 and TRBJ2-3): GAGVSQSPSNKVTEKGKDVELRCDPISGHTALYWYRQSLGQGLEFLIYFQGNSAPDKSGLPSDRFSAERTGGSVSTLTIQRTQQEDSAVYLCASTSVLSGADTQYFGPGTRLTVL.

The chain carries TRBV28 and TRBJ2-7; D remains ambiguous. This CDR3 spans 12 amino acids. V lost 5 bases to trimming and J lost 2 bases, with 7 bases between them. The germline V gene encodes CDR1 MDHEN and CDR2 SYDVKM. CDR3 region: CASSPPAYEQYF. CDR3 sequence (DNA): TGTGCCAGCAGTCCCCCCGCCTACGAGCAGTACTTC.

The chain carries TRBV9 and TRBJ2-3; TRBD1 might be the D (5 bases). V was shortened by 0 bases and J by 2 bases, with 7 bases between the two germline ends. The CDR3 contains 14 residues. The germline CDR1 and CDR2 sequences are SGDLS and YYNGEE. The CDR3 protein is CASSVVGVTDTQYF. CDR3 in DNA: TGTGCCAGCAGCGTAGTAGGGGTCACAGATACGCAGTATTTT. Filled out from reference TRBV9 and TRBJ2-3, the complete variable domain reads DSGVTQTPKHLITATGQRVTLRCSPRSGDLSVYWYQQSLDQGLQFLIQYYNGEERAKGNILERFSAQQFPDLHSELNLSSLELGDSALYFCASSVVGVTDTQYFGPGTRLTVL.

This chain links TRBV6-5 with TRBJ2-3, with a tentative D call TRBD2 (5 bases). Germline-derived CDR1 and CDR2 are MNHEY and SVGAGI. The CDR3 sequence is 15 residues long. V lost 2 bases to trimming and J lost 1 base, with 10 bases between them. This CDR3 is CASSYTGIGTDTQYF. Here the CDR3 DNA reads TGTGCCAGCAGTTACACCGGGATCGGCACAGATACGCAGTATTTT.

V and J are TRBV6-6 and TRBJ1-4; no definite D call. V was pared by 6 bases and J by 7 bases, with 6 bases between. The CDR3 sequence is 11 residues long. Germline V gene lookup returns CDR1 MNHNY and CDR2 SVGAGI (reference sequence). This CDR3 reads CASRVAEKLFF. CDR3 sequence (DNA): TGTGCCAGCAGGGTAGCTGAAAAACTGTTTTTT.

V usage is TRBV6-5 and J usage is TRBJ2-3; 7 bases fit TRBD1. Looked up from germline, CDR1 is MNHEY and CDR2 is SVGAGI. After removal of 0 bases from V and 3 bases from J, the junction contained 3 bases not matched to a gene. This CDR3 is 15 amino acids long. CDR3 coding DNA: TGTGCCAGCAGTTACTCGCAGACAGGGACAGATACGCAGTATTTT. This translates into CASSYSQTGTDTQYF.

The chain links TRBV13 to TRBJ2-7, with 7 bases aligning to TRBD1. Germline-derived CDR1 and CDR2 are PRHDT and FYEKMQ (reference sequence). This CDR3 is 15 amino acids long. Trimming took 5 bases from V and 4 from J; bases not matched to a gene: 11. CDR3: CASSLEGADYYEQYF. CDR3 sequence (DNA): TGTGCCAGCAGCCTCGAGGGGGCCGATTATTACGAGCAGTACTTC.

CDR3: CASSLADRVLSYEQYF. The CDR3 nucleotides read TGCGCCAGCAGCTTGGCCGACAGGGTCCTCTCCTACGAGCAGTACTTC. This chain links TRBV5-1 with TRBJ2-7; 7 bases agree with TRBD1. Germline V CDR1 and CDR2: SGHRS, YFSETQ. The CDR3 covers 16 residues. Trimming took 0 bases from V and 0 from J; bases not matched to a gene: 6.

The V and J genes are TRBV29-1 and TRBJ2-2; D is unclear. Germline CDR1 and CDR2: SQVTM and ANQGSEA. V lost 4 bases and J 1 base, leaving 4 bases between the germline ends. The CDR3 has 12 amino acids. CDR3 sequence (DNA): TGCAGCGTTGGGCAGAACACCGGGGAGCTGTTTTTT. Translating it yields CSVGQNTGELFF.

This chain joins TRBV28 and TRBJ2-7, with 10 bases lining up with TRBD2. Germline V gene sequence: CDR1 MDHEN, CDR2 SYDVKM. This CDR3 region has 14 residues. V shed 6 bases and J 6 bases; nucleotides not matched to a gene: 8. DNA for the CDR3: TGTGCCAGCAGACCTAGCGGGAGCGTTCGCGAGCAGTACTTC. Translation gives CASRPSGSVREQYF.

The V call is TRBV7-2, the J call TRBJ2-3; D remains unclear. The germline V gene has CDR1 SGHTA and CDR2 FQGNSA. V lost 2 bases and J 2 bases, leaving 8 bases between the germline ends. This CDR3 contains 14 residues. This CDR3 reads CASSLNLLTDTQYF. CDR3 bases: TGTGCCAGCAGCTTAAACTTACTCACAGATACGCAGTATTTT. The full variable domain, its missing parts supplied by reference TRBV7-2 and TRBJ2-3, is GAGVSQSPSNKVTEKGKDVELRCDPISGHTALYWYRQSLGQGLEFLIYFQGNSAPDKSGLPSDRFSAERTGGSVSTLTIQRTQQEDSAVYLCASSLNLLTDTQYFGPGTRLTVL.

The rearrangement uses TRBV19 and TRBJ1-1; D gene ambiguous. Germline V gene sequence: CDR1 LNHDA, CDR2 SQIVND (reference sequence). V gave up 1 base and J gave up 1 base, with 4 bases separating them. The CDR3 runs 13 residues. Here the CDR3 reads CASSIGRNTEAFF. The DNA for the CDR3 is TGTGCCAGTAGTATAGGGAGGAACACTGAAGCTTTCTTT.